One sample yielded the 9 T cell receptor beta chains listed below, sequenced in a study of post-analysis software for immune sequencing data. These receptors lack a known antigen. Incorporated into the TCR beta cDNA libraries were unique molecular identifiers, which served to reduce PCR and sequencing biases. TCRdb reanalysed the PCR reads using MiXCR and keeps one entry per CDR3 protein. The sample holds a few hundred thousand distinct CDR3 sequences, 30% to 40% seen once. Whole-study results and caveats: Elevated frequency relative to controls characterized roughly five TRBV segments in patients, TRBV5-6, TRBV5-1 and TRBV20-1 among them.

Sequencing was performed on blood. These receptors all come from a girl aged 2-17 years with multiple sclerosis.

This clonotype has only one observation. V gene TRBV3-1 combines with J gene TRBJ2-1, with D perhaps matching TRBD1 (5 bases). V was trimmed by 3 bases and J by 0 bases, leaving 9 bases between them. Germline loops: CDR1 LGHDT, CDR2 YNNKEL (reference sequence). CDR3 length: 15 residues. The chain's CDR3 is CASSQGLYSYNEQFF. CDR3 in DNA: TGTGCCAGCAGCCAGGGGCTTTACTCCTACAATGAGCAGTTCTTC.

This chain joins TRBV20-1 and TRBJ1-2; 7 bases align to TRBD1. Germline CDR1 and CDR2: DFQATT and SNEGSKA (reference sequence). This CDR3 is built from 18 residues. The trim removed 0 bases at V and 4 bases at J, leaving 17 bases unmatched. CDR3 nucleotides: TGCAGTGCTAGAGATTACTTACAGGGGATCGGGCGGGCCTATGGCTACACCTTC. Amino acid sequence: CSARDYLQGIGRAYGYTF.

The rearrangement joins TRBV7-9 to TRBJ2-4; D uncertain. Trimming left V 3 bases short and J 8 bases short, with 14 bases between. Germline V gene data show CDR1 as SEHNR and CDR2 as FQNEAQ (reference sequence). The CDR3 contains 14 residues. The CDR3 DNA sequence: TGTGCCAGCAGCTTTCACCCGAATCGGGACATTCAGTACTTC. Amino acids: CASSFHPNRDIQYF.

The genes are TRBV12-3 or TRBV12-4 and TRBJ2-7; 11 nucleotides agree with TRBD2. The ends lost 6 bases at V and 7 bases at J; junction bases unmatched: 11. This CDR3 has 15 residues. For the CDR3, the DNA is TGTGCCAGCAGCCGCGTGATAGCGGGGGGGCTGGAGCAGTACTTC. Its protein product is CASSRVIAGGLEQYF.

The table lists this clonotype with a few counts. The CDR3 here is CASSLASRPTGELFF. The CDR3 nucleotides are TGTGCCAGCAGCTTAGCATCCAGGCCCACCGGGGAGCTGTTTTTT. The chain combines TRBV11-2 with TRBJ2-2; no firm D call. The V gene lost 1 base and the J gene lost 4 bases, with 10 bases spanning the gap. This CDR3 has 15 amino acids. CDR1 is SGHAT, CDR2 FQNNGV, per germline.

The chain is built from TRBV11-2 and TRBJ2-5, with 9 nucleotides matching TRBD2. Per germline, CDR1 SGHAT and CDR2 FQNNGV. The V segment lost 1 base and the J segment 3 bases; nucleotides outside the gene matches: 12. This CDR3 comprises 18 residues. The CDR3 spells CASSLGGPGLALEETQYF. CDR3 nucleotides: TGTGCCAGCAGCTTAGGGGGGCCGGGACTAGCTCTCGAAGAGACCCAGTACTTC.

CDR3 residues: CASIGGTGTEAFF. The DNA of the CDR3 is TGTGCCAGCATAGGGGGGACGGGCACTGAAGCTTTCTTT. The gene calls are TRBV6-1 and TRBJ1-1; perhaps TRBD1 as D (6 bases). Germline CDR1 MNHNS, CDR2 SASEGT. The CDR3 runs to 13 residues. V lost 7 bases and J lost 4, with 13 bases in between.

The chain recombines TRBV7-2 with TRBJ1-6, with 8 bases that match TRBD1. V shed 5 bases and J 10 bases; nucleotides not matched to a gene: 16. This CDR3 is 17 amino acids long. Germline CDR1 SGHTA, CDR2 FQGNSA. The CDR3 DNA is TGTGCCAGCAGCACCCATGACAGGGGAGGCGTAGGGTCACCCCTCCACTTT. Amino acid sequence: CASSTHDRGGVGSPLHF.

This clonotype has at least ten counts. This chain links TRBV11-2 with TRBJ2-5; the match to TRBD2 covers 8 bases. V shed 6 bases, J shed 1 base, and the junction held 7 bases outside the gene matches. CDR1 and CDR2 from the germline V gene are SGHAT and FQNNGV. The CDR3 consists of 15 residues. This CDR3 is CASSTSGGRQETQYF. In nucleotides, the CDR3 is TGTGCCAGCAGTACAAGCGGGGGCCGCCAAGAGACCCAGTACTTC.